Listed below are T cell receptor beta chains from one sample, sequenced in a study of identical twins. TCRdb used MiXCR to reprocess the 5' RACE reads, holding one entry per CDR3 protein. The sample comprises some 1,700,000 distinct CDR3 sequences, around 33% of which are singletons, and around 0.3% rests with the top ten. The specimen was cord blood. These TCRs come from a newborn girl in good health. Both conserved end residues are part of each CDR3. A D gene is named only where the DNA matches it firmly.

j_gene,d_gene,v_gene,CDR3aa
TRBJ2-1,-,TRBV29-1,CSVEEANEQFF
TRBJ1-1,-,TRBV19,CASSTLAKGGTEAFF
TRBJ2-3,-,TRBV20-1,CSAPRGPSTDTQYF
TRBJ1-5,-,TRBV12-3/TRBV12-4,CASKEEGPQHF
TRBJ2-1,-,TRBV11-2,CASSLELTDQEQFF
TRBJ1-2,TRBD1,TRBV7-9,CAGGGQANYGHTF
TRBJ2-1,TRBD2,TRBV12-3/TRBV12-4,CASSFSASGSYNEQFF
TRBJ1-1,-,TRBV6-5,CASSAGLHTEAFF
TRBJ2-1,TRBD2,TRBV7-2,CASSLRAGTSGRDEQFF
TRBJ1-1,-,TRBV6-5,CATPTRGDSLNTEAFF
TRBJ2-7,-,TRBV29-1,CSVARASGEQYF
TRBJ2-3,TRBD2,TRBV12-3/TRBV12-4,CASTAGTSGADTQYF
TRBJ2-3,-,TRBV15,CATSAGVAVTDTQYF
TRBJ1-5,-,TRBV7-2,CASSETSRAQPQHF
TRBJ1-1,TRBD1,TRBV25-1,CASSEAYFGTGEAFF
TRBJ1-1,-,TRBV29-1,CSVEDRRQNTEAFF
TRBJ1-4,-,TRBV7-2,CASRPGTSNEKLFF
TRBJ1-2,-,TRBV11-2,CASSLELSGYGYTF
TRBJ2-7,-,TRBV10-3,CAISTDKSYEQYF
TRBJ2-7,-,TRBV12-3/TRBV12-4,CASSYTRGAYEQYF
TRBJ2-3,TRBD1,TRBV5-1,CASSLGTGARTDTQYF
TRBJ1-5,-,TRBV28,CAVRRPWGALGDQPQHF
TRBJ1-5,TRBD1,TRBV5-1,CASSPRDSSNQPQHF
TRBJ2-7,-,TRBV28,CASSNYGVPGKEQYF
TRBJ2-2,-,TRBV6-6,CATSYTGELFF
TRBJ1-1,TRBD1,TRBV12-3/TRBV12-4,CASSHRGLTGAFF
TRBJ1-2,-,TRBV11-2,CASSLIPGATYGYTF
TRBJ1-1,-,TRBV29-1,CSAPHPGPWRTEAFF